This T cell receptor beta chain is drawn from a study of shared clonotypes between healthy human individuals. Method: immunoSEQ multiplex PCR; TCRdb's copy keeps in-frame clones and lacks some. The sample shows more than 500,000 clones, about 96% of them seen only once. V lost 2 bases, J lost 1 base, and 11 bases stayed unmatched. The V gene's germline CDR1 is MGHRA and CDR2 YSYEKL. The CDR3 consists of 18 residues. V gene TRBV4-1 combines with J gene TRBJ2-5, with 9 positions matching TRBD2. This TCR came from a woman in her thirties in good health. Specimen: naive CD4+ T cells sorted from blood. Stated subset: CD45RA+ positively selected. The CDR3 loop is CASSQQPRASGAQETQYF. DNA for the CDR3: TGCGCCAGCAGCCAACAACCGCGGGCTAGCGGGGCCCAAGAGACCCAGTACTTC.